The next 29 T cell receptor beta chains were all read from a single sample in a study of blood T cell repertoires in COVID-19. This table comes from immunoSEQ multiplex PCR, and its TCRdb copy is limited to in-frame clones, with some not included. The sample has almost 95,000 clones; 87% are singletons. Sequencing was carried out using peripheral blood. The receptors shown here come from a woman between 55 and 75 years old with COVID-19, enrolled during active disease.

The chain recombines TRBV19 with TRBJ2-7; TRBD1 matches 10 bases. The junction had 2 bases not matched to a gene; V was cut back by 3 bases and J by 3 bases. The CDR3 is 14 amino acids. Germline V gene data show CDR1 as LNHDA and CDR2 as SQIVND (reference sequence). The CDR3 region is CASSIGTGVYEQYF. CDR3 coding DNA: TGTGCCAGTAGTATCGGGACAGGGGTCTACGAGCAGTACTTC. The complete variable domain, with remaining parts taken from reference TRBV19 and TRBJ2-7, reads DGGITQSPKYLFRKEGQNVTLSCEQNLNHDAMYWYRQDPGQGLRLIYYSQIVNDFQKGDIAEGYSVSREKKESFPLTVTSAQKNPTAFYLCASSIGTGVYEQYFGPGTRLTVT.

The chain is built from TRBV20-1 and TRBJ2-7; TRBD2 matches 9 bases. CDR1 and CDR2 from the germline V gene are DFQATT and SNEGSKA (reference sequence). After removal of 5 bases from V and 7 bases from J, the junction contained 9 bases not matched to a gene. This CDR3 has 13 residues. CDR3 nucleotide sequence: TGCAGTGCTGGTGGCGGGGGGGTGAGGGAGCAGTACTTC. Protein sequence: CSAGGGGVREQYF.

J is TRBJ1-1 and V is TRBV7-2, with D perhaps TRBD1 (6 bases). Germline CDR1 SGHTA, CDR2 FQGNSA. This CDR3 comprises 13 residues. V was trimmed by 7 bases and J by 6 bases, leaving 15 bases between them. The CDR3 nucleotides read TGTGCCAGCATCCTTGTTCACAGGGCTGAAGCTTTCTTT. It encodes CASILVHRAEAFF.

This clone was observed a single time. Here the CDR3 DNA reads TGTGCCACCAGCAGAGTTGGGGTCGCGGGGCAGCCCCAGCATTTT. Translated: CATSRVGVAGQPQHF. The chain combines TRBV15 with TRBJ1-5, with D hard to call. V lost 1 base and J 7 bases, leaving 14 bases between the germline ends. The CDR3 runs 15 residues. The germline gives CDR1 LNHNV, CDR2 YYDKDF (reference sequence).

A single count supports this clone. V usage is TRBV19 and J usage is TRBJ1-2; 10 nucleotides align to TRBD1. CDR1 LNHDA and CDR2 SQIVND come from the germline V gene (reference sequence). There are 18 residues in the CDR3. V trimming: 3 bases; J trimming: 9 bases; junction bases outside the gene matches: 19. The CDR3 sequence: CASSMDGSGTGASWSYTF. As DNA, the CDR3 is TGTGCCAGTAGTATGGATGGTTCGGGGACAGGGGCTTCATGGAGCTACACCTTC.

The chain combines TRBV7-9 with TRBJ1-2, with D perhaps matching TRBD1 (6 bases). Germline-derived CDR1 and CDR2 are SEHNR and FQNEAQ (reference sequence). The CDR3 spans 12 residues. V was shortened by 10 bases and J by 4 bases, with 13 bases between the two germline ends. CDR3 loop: CATTGSFYGYTF. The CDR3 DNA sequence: TGTGCCACTACAGGGTCCTTCTATGGCTACACCTTC.

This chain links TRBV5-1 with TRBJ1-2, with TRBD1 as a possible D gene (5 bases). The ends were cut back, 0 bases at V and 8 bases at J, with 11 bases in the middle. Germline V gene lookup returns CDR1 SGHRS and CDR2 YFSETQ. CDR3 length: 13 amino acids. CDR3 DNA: TGCGCCAGCAGCTTGGCGCAGGGCGACGGCTACACCTTC. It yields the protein CASSLAQGDGYTF.

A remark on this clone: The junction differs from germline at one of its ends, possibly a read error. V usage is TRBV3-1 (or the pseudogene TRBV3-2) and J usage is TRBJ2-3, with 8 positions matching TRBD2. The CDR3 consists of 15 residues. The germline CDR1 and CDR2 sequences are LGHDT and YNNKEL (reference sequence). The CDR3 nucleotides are TGTCCCAGCAGCCCACGCCGGGGGGGAGGTGATACGCAGTATTTT. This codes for CPSSPRRGGGDTQYF.

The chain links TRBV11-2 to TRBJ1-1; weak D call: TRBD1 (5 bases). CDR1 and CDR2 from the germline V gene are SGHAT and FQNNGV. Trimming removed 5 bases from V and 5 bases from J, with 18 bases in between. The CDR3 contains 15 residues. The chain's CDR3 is CASSPFLGRGTEAFF. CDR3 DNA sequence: TGTGCCAGCAGCCCTTTCCTGGGGCGCGGAACTGAAGCTTTCTTT.

The CDR3 region has the DNA TGTGCCAGCACCCTTGGGGGGGGGCGTGGCTACACCTTC. Its protein product is CASTLGGGRGYTF. The J gene is TRBJ1-2, the V gene TRBV28, with D possibly TRBD1 on 6 matching bases. The germline V gene has CDR1 MDHEN and CDR2 SYDVKM. V shed 7 bases and J shed 7 bases, with 16 bases lying between them. This CDR3 comprises 13 residues.

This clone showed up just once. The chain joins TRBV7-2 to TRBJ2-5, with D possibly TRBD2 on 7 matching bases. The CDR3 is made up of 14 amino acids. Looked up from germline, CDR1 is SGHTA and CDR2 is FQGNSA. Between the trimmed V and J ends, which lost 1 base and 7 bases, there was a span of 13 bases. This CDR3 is CASSLVAAGATQYF. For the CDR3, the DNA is TGTGCCAGCAGCTTAGTCGCTGCGGGGGCGACCCAGTACTTC.

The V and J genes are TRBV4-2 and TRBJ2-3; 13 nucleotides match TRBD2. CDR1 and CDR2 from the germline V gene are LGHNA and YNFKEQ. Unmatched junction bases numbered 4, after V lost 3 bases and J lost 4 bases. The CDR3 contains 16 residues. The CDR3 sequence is CASSQVTSGGADTQYF. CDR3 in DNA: TGTGCCAGCAGCCAGGTTACTAGCGGGGGGGCAGATACGCAGTATTTT.

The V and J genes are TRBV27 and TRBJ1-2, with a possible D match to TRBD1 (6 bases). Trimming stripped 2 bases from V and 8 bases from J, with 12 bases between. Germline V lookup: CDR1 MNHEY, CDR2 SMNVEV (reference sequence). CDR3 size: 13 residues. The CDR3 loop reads CASSLNRARGYTF. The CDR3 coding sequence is TGTGCCAGCAGTTTAAACAGGGCGAGGGGCTACACCTTC.

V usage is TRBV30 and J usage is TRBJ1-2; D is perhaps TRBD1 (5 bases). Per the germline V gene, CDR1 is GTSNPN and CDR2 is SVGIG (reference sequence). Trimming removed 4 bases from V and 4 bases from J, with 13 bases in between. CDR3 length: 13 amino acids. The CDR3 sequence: CAWTRRGTYGYTF. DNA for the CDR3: TGTGCCTGGACCAGGAGGGGAACCTATGGCTACACCTTC.

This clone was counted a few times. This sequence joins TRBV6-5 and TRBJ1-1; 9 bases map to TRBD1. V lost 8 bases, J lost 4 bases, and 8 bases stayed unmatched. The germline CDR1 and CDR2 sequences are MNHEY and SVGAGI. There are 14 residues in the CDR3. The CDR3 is CASYTGQGGTEAFF. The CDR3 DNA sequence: TGTGCCAGCTATACGGGACAGGGTGGCACTGAAGCTTTCTTT.

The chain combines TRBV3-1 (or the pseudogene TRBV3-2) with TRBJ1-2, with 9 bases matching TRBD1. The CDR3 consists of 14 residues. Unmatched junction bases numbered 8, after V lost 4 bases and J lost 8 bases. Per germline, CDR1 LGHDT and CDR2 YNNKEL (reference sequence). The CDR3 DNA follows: TGTGCCAGCAGCCCCGGAGGGACAGGGAGGGGCTACACCTTC. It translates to CASSPGGTGRGYTF.

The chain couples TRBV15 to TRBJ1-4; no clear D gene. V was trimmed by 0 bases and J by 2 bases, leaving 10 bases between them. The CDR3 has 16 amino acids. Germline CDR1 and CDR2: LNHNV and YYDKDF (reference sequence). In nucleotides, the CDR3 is TGTGCCACCAGCAGAGATCAGGTGATCACTAATGAAAAACTGTTTTTT. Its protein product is CATSRDQVITNEKLFF.

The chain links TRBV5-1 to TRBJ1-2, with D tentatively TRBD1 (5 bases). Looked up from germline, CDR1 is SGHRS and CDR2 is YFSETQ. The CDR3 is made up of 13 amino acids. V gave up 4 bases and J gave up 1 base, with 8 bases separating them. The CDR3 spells CASSQGNNYGYTF. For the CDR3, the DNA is TGCGCCAGCAGCCAGGGCAATAACTATGGCTACACCTTC.

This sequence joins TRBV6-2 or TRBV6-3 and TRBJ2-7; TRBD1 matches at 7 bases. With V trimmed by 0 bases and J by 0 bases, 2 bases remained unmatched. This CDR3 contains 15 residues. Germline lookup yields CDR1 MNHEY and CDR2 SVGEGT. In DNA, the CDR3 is TGTGCCAGCAGTTACTCACAGGGGAGCTCCTACGAGCAGTACTTC. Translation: CASSYSQGSSYEQYF.

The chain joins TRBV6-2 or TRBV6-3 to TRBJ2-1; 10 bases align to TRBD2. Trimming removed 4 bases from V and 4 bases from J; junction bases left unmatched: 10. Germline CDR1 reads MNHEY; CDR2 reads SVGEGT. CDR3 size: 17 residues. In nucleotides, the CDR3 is TGTGCCAGCAGTTTCGACCCGAGCGGGGGGGATTACAATGAGCAGTTCTTC. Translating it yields CASSFDPSGGDYNEQFF.

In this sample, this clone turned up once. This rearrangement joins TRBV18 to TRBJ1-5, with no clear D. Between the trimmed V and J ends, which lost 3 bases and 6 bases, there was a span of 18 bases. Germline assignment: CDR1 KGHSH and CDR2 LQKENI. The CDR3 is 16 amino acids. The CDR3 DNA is TGTGCCAGCTCACCCGGGCAGGCCGGGGTTTTTCAGCCCCAGCATTTT. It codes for CASSPGQAGVFQPQHF.

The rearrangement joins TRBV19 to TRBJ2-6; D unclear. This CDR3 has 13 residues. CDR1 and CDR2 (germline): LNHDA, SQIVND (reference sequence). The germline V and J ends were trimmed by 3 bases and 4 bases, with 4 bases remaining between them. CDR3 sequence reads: CASSMAGANVLTF. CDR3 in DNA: TGTGCCAGTAGTATGGCAGGGGCCAACGTCCTGACTTTC.

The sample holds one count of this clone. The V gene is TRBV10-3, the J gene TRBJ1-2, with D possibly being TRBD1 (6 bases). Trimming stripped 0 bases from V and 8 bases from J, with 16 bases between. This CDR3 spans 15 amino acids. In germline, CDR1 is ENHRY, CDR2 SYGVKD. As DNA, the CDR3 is TGTGCCATCAGTGAGTCGGGTGGTCAGGGGATGGGCTACACCTTC. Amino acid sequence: CAISESGGQGMGYTF.

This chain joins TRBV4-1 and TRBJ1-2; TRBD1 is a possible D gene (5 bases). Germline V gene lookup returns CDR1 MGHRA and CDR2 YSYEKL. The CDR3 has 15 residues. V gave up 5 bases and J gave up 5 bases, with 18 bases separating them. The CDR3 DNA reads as TGCGCCAGCAGCGCGGCAGGGAGGAGGGTTTATGGCTACACCTTC. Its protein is CASSAAGRRVYGYTF.

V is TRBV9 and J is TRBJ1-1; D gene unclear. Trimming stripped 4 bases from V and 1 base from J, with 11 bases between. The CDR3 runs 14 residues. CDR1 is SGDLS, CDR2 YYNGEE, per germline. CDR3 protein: CASSSTAGNTEAFF. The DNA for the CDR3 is TGTGCCAGCAGCTCTACAGCCGGGAACACTGAAGCTTTCTTT. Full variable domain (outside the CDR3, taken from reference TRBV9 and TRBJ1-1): DSGVTQTPKHLITATGQRVTLRCSPRSGDLSVYWYQQSLDQGLQFLIQYYNGEERAKGNILERFSAQQFPDLHSELNLSSLELGDSALYFCASSSTAGNTEAFFGQGTRLTVV.

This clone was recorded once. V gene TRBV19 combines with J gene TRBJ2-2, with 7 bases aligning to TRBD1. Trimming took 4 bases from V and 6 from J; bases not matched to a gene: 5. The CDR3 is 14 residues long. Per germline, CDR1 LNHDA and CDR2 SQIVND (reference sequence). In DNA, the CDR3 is TGTGCCAGTAGTACGCAGGGGGAACCCGGGGAGCTGTTTTTT. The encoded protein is CASSTQGEPGELFF.

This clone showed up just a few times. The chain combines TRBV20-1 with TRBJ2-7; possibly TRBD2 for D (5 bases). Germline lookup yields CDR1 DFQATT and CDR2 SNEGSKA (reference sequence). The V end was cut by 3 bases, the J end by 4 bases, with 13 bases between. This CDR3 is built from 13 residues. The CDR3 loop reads CSASIPRGYEQYF. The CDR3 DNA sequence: TGCAGTGCTAGTATACCCCGGGGTTACGAGCAGTACTTC.

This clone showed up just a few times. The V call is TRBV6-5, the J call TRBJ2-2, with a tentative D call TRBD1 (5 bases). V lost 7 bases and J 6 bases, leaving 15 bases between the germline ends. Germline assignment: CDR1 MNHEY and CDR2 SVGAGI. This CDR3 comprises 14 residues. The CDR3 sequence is CASTKNQGPGELFF. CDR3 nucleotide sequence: TGTGCCAGCACTAAAAATCAGGGTCCCGGGGAGCTGTTTTTT.

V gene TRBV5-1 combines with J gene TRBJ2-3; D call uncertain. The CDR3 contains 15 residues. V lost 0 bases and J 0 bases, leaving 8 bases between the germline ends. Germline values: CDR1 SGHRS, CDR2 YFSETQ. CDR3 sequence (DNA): TGCGCCAGCAGCTTGGCTCCACGGAGCACAGATACGCAGTATTTT. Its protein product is CASSLAPRSTDTQYF.